This T cell receptor beta chain appears in the sequencing data of a study of OX40 agonist ivuxolimab in advanced cancers. About the research overall: An agonistic human IgG2 monoclonal antibody against OX40 (CD134) was given.

As regards this clone: Its matching antigen is unknown.

This CDR3 is built from 13 residues. V was pared by 9 bases and J by 5 bases, with 5 bases of the junction left unmatched. Germline CDR1 and CDR2: SNHLY and FYNNEI. Findings of the study overall: With doses of 0.1 to 3.0 mg/kg, CD4+ and CD8+ blood T cells had undergone clonal expansion by week 6. It was also the case that some nonresponders had low normalized T-cell clonal expansion.

Here immunoSEQ multiplex PCR was the method, and the copy in TCRdb shows in-frame clones only, minus some. The sample gives roughly 110,000 clones, less than 95% of which show up once; about 0.48% is in the top ten. The sequence was obtained from an adult with an advanced solid tumor such as melanoma, head and neck, liver or kidney cancer. The chain joins TRBV2 to TRBJ1-4, with TRBD1 matching 8 bases. Sample: CD4+ or CD8+ T cells sorted from blood, taken in a trial of the OX40 agonist ivuxolimab. The CDR3 sequence is CASKQGGNEKLFF. The CDR3, as DNA: TGTGCCAGTAAACAGGGGGGGAATGAAAAACTGTTTTTT.